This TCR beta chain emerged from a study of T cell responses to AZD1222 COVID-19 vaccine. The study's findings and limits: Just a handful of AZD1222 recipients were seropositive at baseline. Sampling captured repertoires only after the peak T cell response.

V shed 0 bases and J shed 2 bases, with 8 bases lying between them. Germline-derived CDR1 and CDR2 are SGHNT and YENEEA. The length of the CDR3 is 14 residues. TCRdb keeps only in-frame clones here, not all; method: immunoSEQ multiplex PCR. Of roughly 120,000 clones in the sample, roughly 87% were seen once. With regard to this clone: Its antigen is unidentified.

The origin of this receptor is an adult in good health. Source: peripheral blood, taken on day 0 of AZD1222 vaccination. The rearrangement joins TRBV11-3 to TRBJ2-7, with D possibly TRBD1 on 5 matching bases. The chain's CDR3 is CASSLDAGTYEQYF. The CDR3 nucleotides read TGTGCCAGCAGCTTAGATGCAGGGACCTACGAGCAGTACTTC. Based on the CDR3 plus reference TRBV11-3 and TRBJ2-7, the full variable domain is EAGVVQSPRYKIIEKKQPVAFWCNPISGHNTLYWYLQNLGQGPELLIRYENEEAVDDSQLPKDRFSAERLKGVDSTLKIQPAELGDSAVYLCASSLDAGTYEQYFGPGTRLTVT.